The rows below give T cell receptor beta chains drawn from one sample of a study of human T cells and chemical hapten exposure. TCRdb used MiXCR to reprocess the RACE reads, holding one entry per CDR3 protein. The data contain 120,000 or so distinct CDR3 sequences, approximately 13% of them seen just once; the ten biggest clones take up 2.5% to 3.5%. The source was whole blood, collected in connection with sensitization to the hapten diphenylcyclopropenone (DPC). Receptors were obtained from a woman under 30 with alopecia areata. Some clones in this sample may be carry-over from other donors' samples. CDR3s include the opening cysteine and the closing phenylalanine or tryptophan. A D gene is named only where the DNA matches it firmly. The size field is filled for only some rows; it gives once, few, many or a size class.

>TRBJ2-6|TRBV7-2|-|many
TGTGCCAGCAGTTTACCGACAGGGAGGACTGGGGCCAACGTCCTGACTTTC
CASSLPTGRTGANVLTF
>TRBJ1-1|TRBV6-5|TRBD1|-
TGTGCCAGCAGTGGGACAGGTCACTCTAGCTGGACTGAAGCTTTCTTT
CASSGTGHSSWTEAFF
>TRBJ1-1|TRBV30|TRBD1|many
TGTGCCTGGAGGATGCCCGGGACAGGAGGCTCACAAGCTTTCTTT
CAWRMPGTGGSQAFF
>TRBJ1-2|TRBV29-1|-|few
TGCAGCCTAGGGACCGCTAACTATGGCTACACCTTC
CSLGTANYGYTF
>TRBJ1-6|TRBV7-6|TRBD1|-
TGTGCCAGCAGCGTACAGGGGTACAATTCACCCCTCCACTTT
CASSVQGYNSPLHF
>TRBJ1-5|TRBV20-1|-|few
TGCAGTGCTAGAACCCAGGGAAGTCAGCCCCAGCATTTT
CSARTQGSQPQHF
>TRBJ2-3|TRBV3-1|-|many
TGTGCCAGCAGCCAACTGGGGGGGGCGGCCGTCACAGATACGCAGTATTTT
CASSQLGGAAVTDTQYF
>TRBJ2-1|TRBV10-3|-|-
TGTGCCATCATGAGGGCAGGGAAGGGCAATGAGCAGTTCTTC
CAIMRAGKGNEQFF
>TRBJ1-1|TRBV9|-|-
TGTGCCAGCAGCGTAGTCCTGGGGAACACTGAAGCTTTCTTT
CASSVVLGNTEAFF
>TRBJ1-5|TRBV11-3|-|few
TGTGCCAGCAGCTTATATTGGAGCCAGGGGCAGCCCCAGCATTTT
CASSLYWSQGQPQHF
>TRBJ2-2|TRBV4-3|-|-
TGCGCCAGCAGCCAAGTGTGGAGGGACACCTCGTTCACCGGGGAGCTGTTTTTT
CASSQVWRDTSFTGELFF
>TRBJ1-6|TRBV6-6|TRBD1|many
TGTGCCAGCAGTTACTCCGCGGGACAGGGTAATTCACCCCTCCACTTT
CASSYSAGQGNSPLHF
>TRBJ2-7|TRBV19|TRBD1|-
TGTGCCAGTAGCTCAGGGGGCAACGAGCAGTACTTC
CASSSGGNEQYF
>TRBJ1-6|TRBV5-1|-|many
TGCGCCAGCAGCTTGCCGTATTCACCCCTCCACTTT
CASSLPYSPLHF